This record concerns one TCR beta chain sequence. The sample is drawn from a study of OX40 agonist ivuxolimab in advanced cancers. Whole-study context: The eligibility criteria allowed prior anti-PD-1, anti-PD-L1 or anti-CTLA-4 therapy, and approximately 42% had some.

Sequenced by immunoSEQ multiplex PCR; TCRdb stores in-frame clones only, minus some. This table has roughly 35,000 clones, roughly 79% appearing once. CDR1 is LGHNA, CDR2 YNFKEQ, per germline. V was trimmed by 0 bases and J by 3 bases, leaving 12 bases between them. The CDR3 has 15 residues. The clonotype originates from an adult with an advanced solid tumor such as melanoma, head and neck, liver or kidney cancer. The material was CD4+ or CD8+ T cells sorted from blood, obtained in a trial of the OX40 agonist ivuxolimab. The chain joins TRBV4-2 to TRBJ2-7; D perhaps matches TRBD2 (5 bases). As DNA, the CDR3 is TGTGCCAGCAGCCAAGAGAGGGTTCGGAGCTACGAGCAGTACTTC. Translation: CASSQERVRSYEQYF.